Following are 25 T cell receptor beta chains from one sample sequenced in a study of blood T cell repertoires in COVID-19. Sequencing was performed with immunoSEQ multiplex PCR; in TCRdb, only in-frame clones are kept and a portion is missing. Of about 200,000 clones listed, more than 80% were seen once; the top ten hold over 2%. The specimen sequenced was peripheral blood. The receptor set was obtained from a man younger than 45 who had recovered from COVID-19.

The V gene is TRBV5-1, the J gene TRBJ1-6, with 7 bases fitting TRBD1. CDR3 length: 15 amino acids. After removal of 6 bases from V and 8 bases from J, the junction contained 11 bases not matched to a gene. Germline V gives CDR1 SGHRS, CDR2 YFSETQ. CDR3 amino acids: CASTRRGRGDSPLHF. The CDR3 coding sequence is TGCGCCAGCACTCGTAGGGGGCGCGGGGATTCACCCCTCCACTTT.

The chain has TRBV13 and TRBJ2-7; D is undetermined. Germline assignment: CDR1 PRHDT and CDR2 FYEKMQ (reference sequence). The ends were cut back, 0 bases at V and 1 base at J, with 13 bases in the middle. CDR3 length: 16 amino acids. The CDR3 loop is CASSLGSVNPSYEQYF. CDR3 nucleotide sequence: TGTGCCAGCAGCTTAGGGTCAGTTAATCCTTCCTACGAGCAGTACTTC.

This chain connects TRBV3-1 (or the pseudogene TRBV3-2) to TRBJ1-1; D gene ambiguous. Trimming cost V 4 bases and J 1 base, with 13 bases left between them. The CDR3 has 15 amino acids. Per germline, CDR1 LGHDT and CDR2 YNNKEL (reference sequence). CDR3 loop: CASSPKTWANTEAFF. CDR3 bases: TGTGCCAGCAGCCCTAAGACCTGGGCGAACACTGAAGCTTTCTTT.

This clone was counted between two and nine times. The rearrangement joins TRBV15 to TRBJ2-5; D remains unclear. The V gene's germline CDR1 is LNHNV and CDR2 YYDKDF (reference sequence). The CDR3 is 17 amino acids. The ends were cut back, 0 bases at V and 0 bases at J, with 14 bases in the middle. DNA for the CDR3: TGTGCCACCAGCAGAGATTTGGCACCAGCGTACCAAGAGACCCAGTACTTC. This translates into CATSRDLAPAYQETQYF.

About this clone itself: It is likely a read error, because the conserved phenylalanine at the end of the CDR3 is missing. No DNA is shown, since the ends of the CDR3 on it are uncertain; the CDR3 is the one TCRdb lists. The rearrangement links TRBV6-6 to TRBJ2-7; TRBD1 is the table's D call, not checked against the DNA. The germline CDR1 and CDR2 sequences are MNHNY and SVGAGI (reference sequence). The CDR3 extends over 16 residues, inclusive of both ends. The CDR3 sequence is CASSSTRDSRITFRLD.

The chain carries TRBV11-2 and TRBJ2-2; D gene uncertain. CDR1 and CDR2 (germline): SGHAT, FQNNGV. Trimming pared 3 bases from V and 2 bases from J, leaving 7 bases between. The CDR3 has 14 residues. CDR3 residues: CASSFVHNTGELFF. CDR3 in DNA: TGTGCCAGCAGCTTCGTACATAACACCGGGGAGCTGTTTTTT.

The gene calls are TRBV5-6 and TRBJ2-2; no reliable D call. Germline CDR1 and CDR2: SGHDT and YYEEEE. The V end was cut by 0 bases, the J end by 5 bases, with 8 bases between. The length of the CDR3 is 14 residues. The CDR3 loop is CASSLDAGTGELFF. The CDR3 DNA follows: TGTGCCAGCAGCTTGGATGCAGGAACCGGGGAGCTGTTTTTT.

The CDR3: CSVGSWRGPYNEQFF. The CDR3 DNA is TGCAGCGTTGGATCGTGGCGGGGGCCCTACAATGAGCAGTTCTTC. This chain connects TRBV29-1 to TRBJ2-1; possible D gene TRBD2, 7 bases. Looked up from germline, CDR1 is SQVTM and CDR2 is ANQGSEA. This CDR3 has 15 residues. V lost 4 bases and J lost 2, with 15 bases in between.

The rearrangement links TRBV6-1 to TRBJ2-7, with TRBD2 as a possible D gene (7 bases). Trimming took off 3 bases at V and 4 bases at J, with 16 bases between the two ends. CDR3 length equals 15 residues. Germline CDR1 reads MNHNS; CDR2 reads SASEGT. CDR3: CASSDRSGGGYEQYF. The CDR3 DNA reads TGTGCCAGCAGTGACCGGTCGGGGGGCGGTTACGAGCAGTACTTC.

The chain couples TRBV7-9 to TRBJ1-5; no clear D gene. V lost 6 bases and J 2 bases, leaving 8 bases between the germline ends. This CDR3 has 13 amino acids. Germline assignment: CDR1 SEHNR and CDR2 FQNEAQ (reference sequence). CDR3 sequence (DNA): TGTGCCAGCAGTTGGGAGGGCAATCAGCCCCAGCATTTT. Its translation is CASSWEGNQPQHF.

V and J are TRBV5-1 and TRBJ2-2, with D possibly being TRBD1 (6 bases). Trimming shortened V by 7 bases and J by 7 bases, and 14 bases separated the two germline ends. Germline CDR1 SGHRS, CDR2 YFSETQ. This CDR3 has 13 amino acids. In nucleotides, the CDR3 is TGCGCCAGCTCCCCCCAGGGGAGCGGGGAGCTGTTTTTT. Translation: CASSPQGSGELFF.

The DNA of the CDR3 is TGTGCCAGCAGTGGTACAGGGGGGTCTGGAAACACCATATATTTT. Translation gives CASSGTGGSGNTIYF. This chain links TRBV6-6 with TRBJ1-3, with TRBD1 matching over 8 bases. With V trimmed by 5 bases and J by 1 base, 4 bases remained unmatched. The CDR3 is 15 residues long. Germline values: CDR1 MNHNY, CDR2 SVGAGI (reference sequence).

The chain combines TRBV7-8 with TRBJ1-6; D call uncertain. V lost 5 bases and J 5 bases, leaving 13 bases between the germline ends. Germline V CDR1 and CDR2: SGHVS, FQNEAQ. CDR3 length: 15 amino acids. The CDR3 loop is CASSHLPIDNSPLHF. CDR3 DNA sequence: TGTGCCAGCAGCCACTTACCAATTGATAATTCACCCCTCCACTTT.

The rearrangement uses TRBV6-5 and TRBJ2-3; D ambiguous. Germline CDR1 MNHEY, CDR2 SVGAGI. V shed 4 bases and J shed 4 bases, with 12 bases lying between them. This CDR3 contains 14 residues. Written as DNA, the CDR3 is TGTGCCAGCAGTTCCCATAATCGGGCAGATACGCAGTATTTT. Translated: CASSSHNRADTQYF.

The CDR3 reads CASSFPVQGTEQFF. The CDR3 nucleotides read TGTGCCAGCAGCTTCCCTGTACAGGGAACTGAGCAGTTCTTC. The V call is TRBV5-6, the J call TRBJ2-1; D is possibly TRBD1 (6 bases). Germline V gene sequence: CDR1 SGHDT, CDR2 YYEEEE. Trimming took off 2 bases at V and 9 bases at J, with 15 bases between the two ends. There are 14 residues in the CDR3.

V usage is TRBV4-2 and J usage is TRBJ2-1, with 9 positions matching TRBD2. Germline trimming cut 1 base from V and 1 base from J; bases unmatched to any gene: 2. The CDR3 totals 16 residues. The germline V gene encodes CDR1 LGHNA and CDR2 YNFKEQ. CDR3 nucleotides: TGTGCCAGCAGCCAAGGACTAGCGGCTTCCTACAATGAGCAGTTCTTC. Translation: CASSQGLAASYNEQFF.

This clone turned up a few times. The chain has TRBV27 and TRBJ1-5; D gene uncertain. The CDR3 contains 15 residues. Germline lookup yields CDR1 MNHEY and CDR2 SMNVEV (reference sequence). V was pared by 2 bases and J by 0 bases, with 8 bases between. The CDR3 coding sequence is TGTGCCAGCAGTTTACTAGGATATAGCAATCAGCCCCAGCATTTT. Translation gives CASSLLGYSNQPQHF.

This clone occurred a few times. One base away lies a much larger clone, so this may be a sequencing read error. The CDR3: CASSLGQGATGELFF. DNA for the CDR3: TGTGCCAGCAGCCTGGGACAGGGGGCTACCGGGGAGCTGTTTTTT. The chain couples TRBV7-6 to TRBJ2-2; 12 nucleotides line up with TRBD1. CDR1 and CDR2 (germline): SGHVS, FNYEAQ. This CDR3 comprises 15 residues. J gave up 5 bases and V 5 bases, and 3 bases lay outside the gene matches. The full variable domain, its missing parts supplied by reference TRBV7-6 and TRBJ2-2, is GAGVSQSPRYKVTKRGQDVALRCDPISGHVSLYWYRQALGQGPEFLTYFNYEAQQDKSGLPNDRFSAERPEGSISTLTIQRTEQRDSAMYRCASSLGQGATGELFFGEGSRLTVL.

V is TRBV27 and J is TRBJ1-6, with TRBD1 matching over 8 bases. The CDR3 contains 15 residues. With V trimmed by 9 bases and J by 7 bases, 11 bases remained unmatched. Germline V gene data show CDR1 as MNHEY and CDR2 as SMNVEV (reference sequence). CDR3 sequence reads: CASSDRGNRNSPLHF. The CDR3 nucleotides are TGTGCCAGTAGTGACAGGGGCAACCGCAATTCACCCCTCCACTTT.

The chain carries TRBV30 and TRBJ1-1, with D possibly being TRBD1 (6 bases). CDR1 GTSNPN and CDR2 SVGIG come from the germline V gene (reference sequence). Between the trimmed V and J ends, which lost 2 bases and 1 base, there was a span of 11 bases. The CDR3 runs to 14 residues. The CDR3 bases are TGTGCCTGGAGTCCCACAGGGTCGAACACTGAAGCTTTCTTT. It encodes CAWSPTGSNTEAFF.

The chain is built from TRBV5-1 and TRBJ2-7; tentative D call: TRBD2 (5 bases). CDR3 length: 14 amino acids. Per germline, CDR1 SGHRS and CDR2 YFSETQ. Trimming pared 4 bases from V and 0 bases from J, leaving 11 bases between. The CDR3 DNA sequence: TGCGCCAGCAGCCCGCCGGGGTCCTCCTACGAGCAGTACTTC. It yields the protein CASSPPGSSYEQYF.

Worth noting for this clone: The same CDR3 arises from other DNA sequences in this sample as well. The rearrangement joins TRBV5-1 to TRBJ1-1; 8 bases fit TRBD1. The length of the CDR3 is 14 residues. The V gene end was trimmed by 4 bases and the J gene end by 5 bases; junction bases not matched to a gene: 7. Germline V gives CDR1 SGHRS, CDR2 YFSETQ. CDR3: CASSPGQGTTEAFF. CDR3 bases: TGCGCCAGCAGCCCAGGACAGGGTACGACTGAAGCTTTCTTT.

The V and J genes are TRBV5-1 and TRBJ2-3, with 9 bases lining up with TRBD1. The CDR3 totals 14 residues. Germline loops: CDR1 SGHRS, CDR2 YFSETQ. Unmatched junction bases numbered 7, after V lost 7 bases and J lost 4 bases. CDR3 nucleotides: TGCGCCAGCCGTATACAGGGGGCCCCAGATACGCAGTATTTT. It translates to CASRIQGAPDTQYF.

The chain uses TRBV6-5 and TRBJ2-7; 12 bases agree with TRBD2. The CDR3 totals 14 residues. Per the germline V gene, CDR1 is MNHEY and CDR2 is SVGAGI. The V segment lost 8 bases and the J segment 1 base; nucleotides outside the gene matches: 3. The chain's CDR3 is CASLAGGLSYEQYF. CDR3 nucleotides: TGTGCCAGCCTAGCGGGGGGGCTGTCCTACGAGCAGTACTTC.

V is TRBV4-2 and J is TRBJ2-7, with 9 positions matching TRBD2. CDR3 size: 16 residues. V shed 1 base, J shed 2 bases, and the junction held 6 bases outside the gene matches. Germline-derived CDR1 and CDR2 are LGHNA and YNFKEQ. CDR3 region: CASSQGSLAGTYEQYF. CDR3 in DNA: TGTGCCAGCAGCCAAGGTTCCCTAGCGGGGACCTACGAGCAGTACTTC.